This T cell receptor (beta chain) was identified in a study of breast tumors, draining lymph nodes, adjacent tissues. General study results and limits: Tumor TCR diversity was below lymph nodes but above nontumor tissue. That most tumor T cells come from lymph nodes remained unproven.

TCRdb recomputed calls from the multiplex PCR reads with MiXCR, one row per CDR3 protein. The data show under 70,000 distinct CDR3 sequences, with less than 50% seen just once and approximately 9.1% held by the top ten. At least ten counts were recorded for this clonotype. Its specificity is unknown. One junction end disagrees with the germline gene, perhaps due to a read error. Per germline, CDR1 LNHDA and CDR2 SQIVND (reference sequence). The length of the CDR3 is 13 residues. This chain links TRBV19 with TRBJ2-2, with 8 bases identical to TRBD2. The sample consisted of breast tumor tissue. This TCR derives from a female donor with breast cancer. Some clones in this sample may be carry-over from other donors' samples. The CDR3: CASTGGNAGELFF. The CDR3, as DNA: TGTGCCAGTACGGGGGGGAACGCCGGGGAGCTGTTTTTT.